The following is a T cell receptor beta chain sequence with its context. This clone was recorded once. The antigen it binds to is not known. Base-call qualities are not available, and no considerably larger clone is one nucleotide away. This record belongs to a study of cytomegalovirus exposure and HLA in healthy donors (dated by TCRdb to 2016 to 2017). Some background on the complete study: The roughly 700 repertoires of the first cohort and the roughly 120 validation repertoires were produced on the same platform, according to a later analysis. A separate validation cohort of 90 to 150 different subjects was used in addition to the approximately 640-subject first cohort. The study aimed to test whether signatures of past pathogen exposure could be identified by cataloging public T cell receptors. High-throughput TCR immunosequencing, statistical association of individual TCRs with disease status, and machine learning were combined to predict cytomegalovirus infection status.

Library construction relied on the immunoSEQ multiplex PCR assay. The original pipeline was this. To diagnose cytomegalovirus status from the catalog of TCR beta chain sequences, a statistical classification framework was built. TCRdb carries this immuneACCESS record with in-frame sequences only. Its versions omit some clonotypes, under half of them owing to an unresolved V gene in the studies checked, with the rest unexplained. V, J and clone size are those of that table, while D and trimming were read from the DNA. Present in this sample are roughly 230,000 clones, 90% of which were seen just once. The top ten hold 3.1% of the sample. General conclusions and limits of the study: In vitro tests confirmed that three of the cytomegalovirus-associated TCR beta chains recognize cytomegalovirus antigens. The validation cohort had no HLA typing available for a later analysis, so co-occurrence within that cohort was assessed over all 130 or so repertoires. Most TCR sequences were seen in very few donors, while some public TCRs were found in many individuals. The study listed 150 to 200 TCR beta chains as associated with cytomegalovirus. Subsequent analysis determined that TCRs grouped into clusters in the first cohort also showed a tendency toward co-occurrence across the 130 or so validation repertoires, and approximately 94% of cluster scores exceeded 0. Cytomegalovirus status was reported to be diagnosed by the classifier with high specificity and sensitivity in both the original and validation cohorts. The authors suggested that the approach could potentially be extended to other disease states and immunological phenotypes.

The donors belonged to the validation cohort of around 120 subjects, which was separate from the approximately 700-subject first cohort. The CDR1 and CDR2 encoded by the germline V gene (reference sequence) are GTSNPN and SVGIG. From its cysteine to its phenylalanine, the CDR3 spans 15 amino acids. The read is trimmed to its CDR3 DNA, 45 bases read in frame from base 1. Germline trimming: 3 bases from V, 1 base from J; junction bases outside gene matches: 8. Sequenced input: PBMCs. The TCR was taken from a woman aged 30 to 39 in good health and CMV-seronegative. The sequence joins TRBV30 to TRBJ1-1, with 7 bases matching TRBD1. CDR3 loop: CAWSILGQRNTEAFF. Read as DNA, the sequence is TGTGCCTGGAGCATCTTGGGACAGCGGAACACTGAAGCTTTCTTT.